This TCR beta chain was recorded in a study of T cells in Graves' hyperthyroidism and ophthalmopathy. This clonotype was observed at least ten times. Its specificity is unknown. Germline CDR1 is MNHNS and CDR2 is SASEGT. This CDR3 has 14 amino acids. The junction had 8 bases not matched to a gene; V was cut back by 10 bases and J by 2 bases. Broader study findings: The blood repertoire included most of the expanded thyroid clonotypes above 0.001. A model of 13 V-J features distinguished ophthalmopathy from stable hyperthyroidism.

Amplification of TCR beta CDR3 regions was performed using RNA transcripts as template. The TCR CDR3 first-round RT-PCR relied on the HTBI primer set. TCRdb re-called the multiplex PCR reads with MiXCR, one entry per CDR3 protein. This table holds almost 50,000 distinct CDR3 sequences, roughly half found once. Used for diagnoses were clinical symptoms, serum thyroxine and TRAb, thyroid ultrasound and orbital computed tomography. The sample consisted of peripheral blood or thyroid tissue (not recorded which). The chain employs TRBV6-1 and TRBJ1-5; TRBD1 matches 7 bases. This receptor was taken from a man aged 18 to 30 with Graves' hyperthyroidism. The CDR3 nucleotides are TGTGCCATTACAGGGGAAGGGGGCAATCAGCCCCAGCATTTT. This translates into CAITGEGGNQPQHF.